The 8 T cell receptor beta chains below were found in one sample sequenced in a study of T cell repertoires in cytomegalovirus infection. TCRdb re-called the reads through MiXCR, storing one row per CDR3 protein. The table shows fewer than 300,000 distinct CDR3 sequences, with roughly a quarter occurring only once. Sequenced: PBMCs. The receptors come from a human donor in good health (CMV status not recorded). Some clones in this sample may be carry-over from other donors' samples.

The chain is built from TRBV6-6 and TRBJ2-7; D gene ambiguous. Germline loops: CDR1 MNHNY, CDR2 SVGAGI (reference sequence). The CDR3 runs to 12 residues. The V gene lost 6 bases and the J gene lost 3 bases, with 9 bases spanning the gap. The CDR3 region has the DNA TGTGCCAGCAGCGGCAGAGTCTACGAGCAGTACTTC. Its protein is CASSGRVYEQYF.

This clonotype was recorded a few times. The V gene is TRBV6-2 or TRBV6-3, the J gene TRBJ2-1, with a weak D call TRBD2 (6 bases). CDR1 and CDR2 from the germline V gene are MNHEY and SVGEGT. CDR3 length: 16 amino acids. The V end was cut by 6 bases, the J end by 4 bases, with 19 bases between. CDR3 sequence reads: CASRGPDLAQYNEQFF. CDR3 sequence (DNA): TGTGCCAGCAGGGGGCCGGATCTAGCGCAATACAATGAGCAGTTCTTC.

The CDR3 is CSVEDPNTEAFF. CDR3 bases: TGCAGCGTTGAGGACCCAAACACTGAAGCTTTCTTT. This chain joins TRBV29-1 and TRBJ1-1; D is undetermined. Germline CDR1 and CDR2: SQVTM and ANQGSEA. The CDR3 has 12 residues. Trimming left V 3 bases short and J 2 bases short, with 7 bases between. Based on the CDR3 plus reference TRBV29-1 and TRBJ1-1, the full variable domain is SAVISQKPSRDICQRGTSLTIQCQVDSQVTMMFWYRQQPGQSLTLIATANQGSEATYESGFVIDKFPISRPNLTFSTLTVSNMSPEDSSIYLCSVEDPNTEAFFGQGTRLTVV.

The chain combines TRBV4-3 with TRBJ2-2; tentatively, D is TRBD1 (5 bases). The V end was cut by 0 bases, the J end by 7 bases, with 9 bases between. The CDR3 is 14 amino acids. From germline, CDR1 is LGHNA and CDR2 YSLEER. CDR3 sequence reads: CASSQEDSVGELFF. For the CDR3, the DNA is TGCGCCAGCAGCCAAGAAGACAGCGTCGGGGAGCTGTTTTTT.

This sequence joins TRBV7-6 and TRBJ1-2; weak D call: TRBD1 (5 bases). The CDR3 runs to 19 residues. CDR1 and CDR2 from the germline V gene are SGHVS and FNYEAQ. V was clipped by 5 bases and J by 7 bases, with 32 bases between them. The CDR3 coding sequence is TGTGCCAGCAGCCGGTGGGGGACGACAAGGGCCCGAACTCCTTCTGGCTACACCTTC. Protein sequence: CASSRWGTTRARTPSGYTF.

The chain recombines TRBV20-1 with TRBJ2-5, with 10 bases identical to TRBD2. CDR3 length: 16 amino acids. Germline values: CDR1 DFQATT, CDR2 SNEGSKA (reference sequence). V was clipped by 1 base and J by 1 base; unmatched bases: 6. This chain's CDR3 is CSARAQLAGIQETQYF. CDR3 DNA sequence: TGCAGTGCTAGAGCCCAACTAGCGGGGATCCAAGAGACCCAGTACTTC.

The chain uses TRBV30 and TRBJ1-3, with unresolved D. This CDR3 is built from 14 residues. Germline V gene sequence: CDR1 GTSNPN, CDR2 SVGIG (reference sequence). V was clipped by 1 base and J by 2 bases, with 9 bases between them. CDR3 in amino acids: CAWSGSGPGNTIYF. The CDR3 coding sequence is TGTGCCTGGAGTGGGTCTGGACCTGGAAACACCATATATTTT.

The rearrangement uses TRBV12-3 or TRBV12-4 and TRBJ1-4; no reliable D call. The CDR3 has 12 residues. The germline V and J ends were trimmed by 6 bases and 10 bases, with 12 bases remaining between them. Here the CDR3 reads CASSDLGGKLFF. CDR3 nucleotides: TGTGCCAGCAGCGACCTAGGTGGAAAACTGTTTTTT.